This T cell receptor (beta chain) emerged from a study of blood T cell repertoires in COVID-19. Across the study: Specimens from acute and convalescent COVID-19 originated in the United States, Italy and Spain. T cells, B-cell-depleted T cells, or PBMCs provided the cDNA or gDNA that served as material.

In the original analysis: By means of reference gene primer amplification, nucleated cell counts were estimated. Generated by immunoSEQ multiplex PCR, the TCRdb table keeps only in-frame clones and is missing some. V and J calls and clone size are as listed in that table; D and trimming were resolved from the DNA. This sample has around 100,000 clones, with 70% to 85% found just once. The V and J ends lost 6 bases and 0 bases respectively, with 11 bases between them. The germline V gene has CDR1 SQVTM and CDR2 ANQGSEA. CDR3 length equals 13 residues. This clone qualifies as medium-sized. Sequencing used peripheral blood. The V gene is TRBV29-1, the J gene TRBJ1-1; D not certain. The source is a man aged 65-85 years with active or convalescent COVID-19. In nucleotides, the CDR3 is TGCAGCGTCGATACAGAGCTGAACACTGAAGCTTTCTTT. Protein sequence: CSVDTELNTEAFF.